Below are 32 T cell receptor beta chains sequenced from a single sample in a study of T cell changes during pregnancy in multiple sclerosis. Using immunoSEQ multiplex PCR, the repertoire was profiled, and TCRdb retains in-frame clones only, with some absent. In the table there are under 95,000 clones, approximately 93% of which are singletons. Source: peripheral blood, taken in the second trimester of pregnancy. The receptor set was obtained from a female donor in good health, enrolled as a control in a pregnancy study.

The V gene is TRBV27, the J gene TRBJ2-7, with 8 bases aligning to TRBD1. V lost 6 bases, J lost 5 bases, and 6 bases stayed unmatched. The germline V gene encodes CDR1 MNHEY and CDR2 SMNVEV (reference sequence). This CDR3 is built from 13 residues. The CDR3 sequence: CASRRQGTHEQYF. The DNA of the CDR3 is TGTGCCAGCAGGAGACAGGGGACCCACGAGCAGTACTTC.

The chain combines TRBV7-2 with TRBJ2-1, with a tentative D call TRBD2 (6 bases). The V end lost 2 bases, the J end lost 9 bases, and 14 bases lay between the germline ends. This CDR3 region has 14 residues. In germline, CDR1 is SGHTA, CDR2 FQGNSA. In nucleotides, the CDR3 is TGTGCCAGCAGCTTATCGACTAGAACGAGTGAGCAGTTCTTC. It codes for CASSLSTRTSEQFF.

This chain's CDR3 is CASAMAGGNEQFF. As DNA, the CDR3 is TGTGCCAGCGCGATGGCGGGGGGCAATGAGCAGTTCTTC. V usage is TRBV2 and J usage is TRBJ2-1, with 8 bases identical to TRBD2. CDR3 length: 13 residues. Germline V gene lookup returns CDR1 SNHLY and CDR2 FYNNEI. V lost 8 bases to trimming and J lost 6 bases; unmatched junction nucleotides: 6. Using reference TRBV2 and TRBJ2-1 for the parts outside the CDR3, the full variable domain is EPEVTQTPSHQVTQMGQEVILRCVPISNHLYFYWYRQILGQKVEFLVSFYNNEISEKSEIFDDQFSVERPDGSNFTLKIRSTKLEDSAMYFCASAMAGGNEQFFGPGTRLTVL.

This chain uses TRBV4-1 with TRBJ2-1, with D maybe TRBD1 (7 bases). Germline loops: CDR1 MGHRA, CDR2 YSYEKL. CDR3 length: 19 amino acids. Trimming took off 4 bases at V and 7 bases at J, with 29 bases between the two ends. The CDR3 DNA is TGCGCCAGCAGCCCGCGGCGGGACAGCGGGTCACTTTTCTTGAATGAGCAGTTCTTC. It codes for CASSPRRDSGSLFLNEQFF.

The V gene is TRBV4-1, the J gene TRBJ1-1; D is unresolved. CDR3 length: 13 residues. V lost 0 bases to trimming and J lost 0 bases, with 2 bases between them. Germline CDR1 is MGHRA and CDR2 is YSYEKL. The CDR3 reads CASSQDVNTEAFF. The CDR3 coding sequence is TGCGCCAGCAGCCAAGACGTGAACACTGAAGCTTTCTTT.

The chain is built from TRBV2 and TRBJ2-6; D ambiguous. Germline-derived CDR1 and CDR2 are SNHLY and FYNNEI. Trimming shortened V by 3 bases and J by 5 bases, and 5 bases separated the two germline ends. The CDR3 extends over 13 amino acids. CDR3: CASSEGWANVLTF. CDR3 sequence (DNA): TGTGCCAGCAGTGAGGGCTGGGCCAACGTCCTGACTTTC.

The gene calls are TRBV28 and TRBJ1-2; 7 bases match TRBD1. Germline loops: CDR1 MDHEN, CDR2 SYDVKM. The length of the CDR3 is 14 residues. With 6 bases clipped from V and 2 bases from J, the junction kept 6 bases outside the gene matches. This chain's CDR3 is CASSPGTANYGYTF. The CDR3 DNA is TGTGCCAGCAGCCCGGGGACAGCCAACTATGGCTACACCTTC.

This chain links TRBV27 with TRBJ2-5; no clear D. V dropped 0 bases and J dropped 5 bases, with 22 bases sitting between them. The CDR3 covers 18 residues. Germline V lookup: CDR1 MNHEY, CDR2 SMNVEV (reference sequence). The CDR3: CASSLSIGDALFLETQYF. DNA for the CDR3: TGTGCCAGCAGTTTATCGATCGGAGATGCCCTGTTTTTGGAGACCCAGTACTTC.

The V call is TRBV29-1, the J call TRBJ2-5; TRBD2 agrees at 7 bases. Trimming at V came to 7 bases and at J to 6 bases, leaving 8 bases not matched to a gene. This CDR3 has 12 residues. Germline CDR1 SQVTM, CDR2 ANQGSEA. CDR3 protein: CSATGLSQTQYF. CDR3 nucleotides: TGCAGCGCAACGGGACTATCCCAGACCCAGTACTTC. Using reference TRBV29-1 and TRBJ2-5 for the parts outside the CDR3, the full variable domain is SAVISQKPSRDICQRGTSLTIQCQVDSQVTMMFWYRQQPGQSLTLIATANQGSEATYESGFVIDKFPISRPNLTFSTLTVSNMSPEDSSIYLCSATGLSQTQYFGPGTRLLVL.

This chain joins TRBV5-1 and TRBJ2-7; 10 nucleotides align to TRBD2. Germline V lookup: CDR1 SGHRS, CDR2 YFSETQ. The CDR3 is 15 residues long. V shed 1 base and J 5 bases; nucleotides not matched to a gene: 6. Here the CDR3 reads CASSLNPLAGDEQYF. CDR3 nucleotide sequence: TGCGCCAGCAGCTTGAACCCGCTAGCGGGAGACGAGCAGTACTTC.

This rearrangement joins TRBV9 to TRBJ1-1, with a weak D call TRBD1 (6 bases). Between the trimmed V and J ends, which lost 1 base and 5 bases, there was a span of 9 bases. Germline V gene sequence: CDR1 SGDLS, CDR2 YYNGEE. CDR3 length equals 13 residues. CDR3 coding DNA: TGTGCCAGCAGCGTACTGGGGGCGACTGAAGCTTTCTTT. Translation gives CASSVLGATEAFF.

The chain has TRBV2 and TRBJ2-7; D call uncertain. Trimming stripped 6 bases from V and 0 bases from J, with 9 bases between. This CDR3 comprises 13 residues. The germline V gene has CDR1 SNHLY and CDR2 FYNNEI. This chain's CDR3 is CASRTESSYEQYF. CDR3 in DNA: TGTGCCAGCAGAACGGAGAGCTCCTACGAGCAGTACTTC.

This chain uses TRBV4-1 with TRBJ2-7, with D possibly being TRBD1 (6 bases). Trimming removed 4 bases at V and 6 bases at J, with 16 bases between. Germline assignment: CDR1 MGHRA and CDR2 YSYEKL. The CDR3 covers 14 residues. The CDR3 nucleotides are TGCGCCAGCAGCCCCGAACAGGGTCGGGCCGAGCAGTACTTC. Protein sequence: CASSPEQGRAEQYF.

The CDR3 loop reads CASSPSGIHNEQFF. The CDR3 nucleotides read TGTGCCAGCAGCCCCAGCGGGATCCACAATGAGCAGTTCTTC. This chain joins TRBV7-2 and TRBJ2-1, with 7 bases identical to TRBD2. This CDR3 is 14 amino acids long. CDR1 is SGHTA and CDR2 is FQGNSA in the germline V gene. With 5 bases clipped from V and 5 bases from J, the junction kept 6 bases outside the gene matches.

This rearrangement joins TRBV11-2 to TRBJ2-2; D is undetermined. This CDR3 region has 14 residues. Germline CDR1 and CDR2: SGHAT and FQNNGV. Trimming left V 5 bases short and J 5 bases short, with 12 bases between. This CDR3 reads CASSPTPITGELFF. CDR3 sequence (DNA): TGTGCCAGCAGCCCTACCCCGATTACCGGGGAGCTGTTTTTT.

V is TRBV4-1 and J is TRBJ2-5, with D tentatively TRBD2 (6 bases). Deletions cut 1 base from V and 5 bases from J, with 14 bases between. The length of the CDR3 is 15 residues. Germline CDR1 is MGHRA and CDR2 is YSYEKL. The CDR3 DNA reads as TGCGCCAGCAGCCAAGTTGGGGTCGGGAGTGAGACCCAGTACTTC. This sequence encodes CASSQVGVGSETQYF.

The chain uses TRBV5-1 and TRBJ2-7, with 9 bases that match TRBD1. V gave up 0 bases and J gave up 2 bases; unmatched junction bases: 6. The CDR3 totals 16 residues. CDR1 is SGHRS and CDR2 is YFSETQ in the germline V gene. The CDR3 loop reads CASSLGGQGPTYEQYF. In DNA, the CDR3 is TGCGCCAGCAGCTTGGGTGGACAGGGGCCGACCTACGAGCAGTACTTC.

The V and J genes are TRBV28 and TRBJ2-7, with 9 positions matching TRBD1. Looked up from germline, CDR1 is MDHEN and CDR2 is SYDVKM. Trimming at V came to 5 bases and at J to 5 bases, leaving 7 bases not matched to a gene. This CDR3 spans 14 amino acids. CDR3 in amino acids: CASSRGQGQDEQYF. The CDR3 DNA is TGTGCCAGCAGTCGCGGACAGGGGCAGGACGAGCAGTACTTC.

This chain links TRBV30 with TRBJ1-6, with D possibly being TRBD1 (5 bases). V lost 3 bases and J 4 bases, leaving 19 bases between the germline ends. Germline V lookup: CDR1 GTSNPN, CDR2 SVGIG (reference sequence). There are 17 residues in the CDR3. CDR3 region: CAWSLVGRALYNSPLHF. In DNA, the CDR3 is TGTGCCTGGAGCCTCGTGGGCAGGGCCCTTTATAATTCACCCCTCCACTTT.

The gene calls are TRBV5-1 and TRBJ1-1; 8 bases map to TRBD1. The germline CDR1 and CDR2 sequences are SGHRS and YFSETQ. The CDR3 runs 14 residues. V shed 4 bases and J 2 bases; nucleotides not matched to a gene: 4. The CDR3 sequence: CASSPGQGNTEAFF. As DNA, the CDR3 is TGCGCCAGCAGCCCCGGACAGGGAAACACTGAAGCTTTCTTT.

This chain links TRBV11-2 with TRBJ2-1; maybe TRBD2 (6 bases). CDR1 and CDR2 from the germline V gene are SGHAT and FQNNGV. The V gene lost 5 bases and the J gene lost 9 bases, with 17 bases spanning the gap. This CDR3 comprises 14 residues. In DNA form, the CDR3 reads TGTGCCAGCAGCCTTAGCGGTACGTTCAGTGAGCAGTTCTTC. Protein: CASSLSGTFSEQFF.

The CDR3 bases are TGTGCCAGCGGGGGCGGGGGTTCCCCTGCCGACTCTTTTTACGAGCAGTACTTC. This gives the protein CASGGGGSPADSFYEQYF. The chain uses TRBV28 and TRBJ2-7; a possible D gene is TRBD2 (7 bases). From germline, CDR1 is MDHEN and CDR2 SYDVKM. The CDR3 is 18 residues long. With 8 bases removed from V and 4 bases from J, the gap between germline ends came to 30 bases.

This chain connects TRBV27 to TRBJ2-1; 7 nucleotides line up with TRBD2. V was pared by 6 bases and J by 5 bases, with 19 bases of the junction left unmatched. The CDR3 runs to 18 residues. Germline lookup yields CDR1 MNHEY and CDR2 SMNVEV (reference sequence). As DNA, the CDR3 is TGTGCCAGCAGGTCTCGAGCGGGACTCAGGATCGCACACAATGAGCAGTTCTTC. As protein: CASRSRAGLRIAHNEQFF.

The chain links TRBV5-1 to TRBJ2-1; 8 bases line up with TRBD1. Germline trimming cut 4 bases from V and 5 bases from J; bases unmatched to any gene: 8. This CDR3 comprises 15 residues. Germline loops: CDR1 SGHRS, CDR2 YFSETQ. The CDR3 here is CASSLLTGAHNEQFF. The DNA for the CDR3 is TGCGCCAGCAGCCTATTGACAGGGGCCCACAATGAGCAGTTCTTC.

CDR3 in DNA: TGTGCCAGCTCGTGGGGCAGGGGGACTGTTGAGACCCAGTACTTC. It translates to CASSWGRGTVETQYF. The genes are TRBV18 and TRBJ2-5; TRBD1 is a possible D gene (7 bases). This CDR3 spans 15 amino acids. Deletions cut 6 bases from V and 5 bases from J, with 19 bases between. Germline V lookup: CDR1 KGHSH, CDR2 LQKENI.

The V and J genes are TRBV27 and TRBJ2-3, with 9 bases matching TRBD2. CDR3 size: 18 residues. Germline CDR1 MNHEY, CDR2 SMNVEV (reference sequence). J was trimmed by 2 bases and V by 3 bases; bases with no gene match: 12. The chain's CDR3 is CASSFWQTSGSFTDTQYF. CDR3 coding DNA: TGTGCCAGCAGTTTTTGGCAGACTAGCGGTTCCTTCACAGATACGCAGTATTTT.

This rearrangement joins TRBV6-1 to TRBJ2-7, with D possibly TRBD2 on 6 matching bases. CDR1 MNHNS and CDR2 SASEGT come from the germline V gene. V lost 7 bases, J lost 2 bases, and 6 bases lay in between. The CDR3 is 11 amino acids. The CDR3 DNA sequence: TGTGCCAGCAAGCGGGCCTACGAGCAGTACTTC. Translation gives CASKRAYEQYF.

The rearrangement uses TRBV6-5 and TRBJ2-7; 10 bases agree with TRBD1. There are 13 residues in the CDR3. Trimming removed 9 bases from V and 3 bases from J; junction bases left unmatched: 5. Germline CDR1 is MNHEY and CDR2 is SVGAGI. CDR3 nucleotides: TGTGCCAGTTTGGACAGGGGGAGCTACGAGCAGTACTTC. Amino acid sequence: CASLDRGSYEQYF.

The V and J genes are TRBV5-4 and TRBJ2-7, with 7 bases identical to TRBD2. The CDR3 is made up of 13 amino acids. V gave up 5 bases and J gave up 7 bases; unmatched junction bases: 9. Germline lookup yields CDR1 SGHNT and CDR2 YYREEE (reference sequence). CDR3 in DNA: TGTGCCAGCAGGTTAGCTGGGGGAGGGGAGCAGTACTTC. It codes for CASRLAGGGEQYF. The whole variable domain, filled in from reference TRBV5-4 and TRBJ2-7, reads ETGVTQSPTHLIKTRGQQVTLRCSSQSGHNTVSWYQQALGQGPQFIFQYYREEENGRGNFPPRFSGLQFPNYSSELNVNALELDDSALYLCASRLAGGGEQYFGPGTRLTVT.

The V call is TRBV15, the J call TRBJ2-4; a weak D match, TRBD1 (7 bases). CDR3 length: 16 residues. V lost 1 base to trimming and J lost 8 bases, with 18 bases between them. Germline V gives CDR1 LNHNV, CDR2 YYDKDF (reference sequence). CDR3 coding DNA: TGTGCCACCAGCAGAGCAGGGGCAGGGGGGAGCGACATTCAGTACTTC. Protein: CATSRAGAGGSDIQYF.

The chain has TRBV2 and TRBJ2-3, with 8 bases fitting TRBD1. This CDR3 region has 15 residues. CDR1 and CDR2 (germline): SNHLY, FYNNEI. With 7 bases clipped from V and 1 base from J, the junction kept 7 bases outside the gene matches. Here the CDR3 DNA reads TGTGCCAGCAAACGGACAGGGCTCGGCACAGATACGCAGTATTTT. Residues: CASKRTGLGTDTQYF.

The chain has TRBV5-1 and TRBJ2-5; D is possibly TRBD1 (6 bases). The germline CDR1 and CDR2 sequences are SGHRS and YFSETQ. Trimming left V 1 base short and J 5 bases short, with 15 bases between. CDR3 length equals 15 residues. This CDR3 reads CASSLYSGVAETQYF. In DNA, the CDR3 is TGCGCCAGCAGCTTGTATTCAGGGGTTGCGGAGACCCAGTACTTC.